This T cell receptor beta chain comes out of a study of shared clonotypes between healthy human individuals. Measured with immunoSEQ multiplex PCR; TCRdb has only the in-frame clones, and not every one. The sample lists 2 million to 2.5 million clones, 95% seen once, with 0.1% to 0.15% in the top ten. This clone has only one observation. CDR1 SNHLY and CDR2 FYNNEI come from the germline V gene. The CDR3 is 13 residues long. V shed 3 bases and J shed 6 bases, with 9 bases lying between them. This receptor was obtained from a man aged 18 to 29 in good health. Sequenced: naive CD4+ T cells sorted from blood. Subset in this sample: CD45RA+ positively selected. The chain joins TRBV2 to TRBJ1-3; D unresolved. Here the CDR3 reads CASSEAAENTIYF. CDR3 coding DNA: TGTGCCAGCAGTGAGGCCGCGGAAAACACCATATATTTT.